The source of this T cell receptor (beta chain) is a study of human T cells and chemical hapten exposure. Time point meaning: patch test 1, 2 weeks after DPC sensitization. The treatment was: therapeutic diphenylcyclopropenone sensitization with weekly scalp DPC. MiXCR was run by TCRdb on the RACE reads, yielding one entry per CDR3 protein. The sample lists roughly 74,000 distinct CDR3 sequences; more than 30% were seen once. Germline CDR1 PRHDT, CDR2 FYEKMQ (reference sequence). After removal of 5 bases from V and 3 bases from J, the junction contained 5 bases not matched to a gene. This CDR3 spans 16 amino acids.

This chain links TRBV13 with TRBJ2-4; 12 bases line up with TRBD1. This specimen was whole blood, taken in connection with sensitization to the hapten diphenylcyclopropenone (DPC). The receptor comes from a man between 40 and 49 years old with alopecia areata. Some clones in this sample may be carry-over from other donors' samples. The CDR3 nucleotides are TGTGCCAGCAGCGTGGGACAGGGGGCTGGCAAAAACATTCAGTACTTC. This encodes CASSVGQGAGKNIQYF.